This is a list of T cell receptor beta chains from one sample in a study of PD-1 blockade in classical Hodgkin lymphoma. Only in-frame clones appear in the TCRdb table, and some are missing; sequencing was by immunoSEQ multiplex PCR. The data hold about 46,000 clones, with around three quarters observed a single time. The specimen was peripheral blood mononuclear cells (PBMCs), collected before the second cycle of nivolumab. The receptors come from a human donor with classical Hodgkin lymphoma. Both conserved end residues are part of each CDR3. D genes are given only for firm matches. Not every row has a clone size; where given, it reads once, few, many or a size class.

abundance,d_gene,j_gene,v_gene,CDR3nt,CDR3aa
-,-,TRBJ1-1,TRBV28,TGTGCCAGCAGTTTAATCTCGCTGCCCACTGAAGCTTTCTTT,CASSLISLPTEAFF
-,-,TRBJ1-1,TRBV6-5,TGTGCCAGCGTATTACAGGGAATCGGCACTGAAGCTTTCTTT,CASVLQGIGTEAFF
-,-,TRBJ2-1,TRBV10-3,TGTGCCATCAGTGACTTAGGTCTCCCCTACAATGAGCAGTTCTTC,CAISDLGLPYNEQFF
few,-,TRBJ1-4,TRBV19,TGTGCCAGTAGTATGGTCAGGGGCGAAAAACTGTTTTTT,CASSMVRGEKLFF
few,-,TRBJ2-2,TRBV2,TGTGCCAGCAGTGAAGCATCCCCCAGTATCACCGGGGAGCTGTTTTTT,CASSEASPSITGELFF
-,-,TRBJ1-4,TRBV14,TGTGCCAGCAGCCCCGGAGCTGAAAAACTGTTTTTT,CASSPGAEKLFF
-,TRBD1,TRBJ1-3,TRBV11-1,TGTGCCAGCAGTACCCAACAGGGGTCTGGAAACACCATATATTTT,CASSTQQGSGNTIYF
once,TRBD2,TRBJ2-7,TRBV6-5,TGTGCCTCCGGAGCGGGGGGATCCTCCTACGAGCAGTACTTC,CASGAGGSSYEQYF
-,-,TRBJ2-6,TRBV28,TGTGCCAGCAGTTCCCTAATGGGGACTGGGGCCAACGTCCTGACTTTC,CASSSLMGTGANVLTF
-,-,TRBJ2-5,TRBV5-1,TGCGCCAGCAGCTTAAGACAGCCCCAAGGAGAGACCCAGTACTTC,CASSLRQPQGETQYF
few,-,TRBJ1-5,TRBV9,TGTGCCAGCAGCGCCTTAGACAGTAGCAATCAGCCCCAGCATTTT,CASSALDSSNQPQHF
-,-,TRBJ1-1,TRBV7-2,TGTGCCAGCAGCTTAGTAGTGGAGGTTCCAGCTTTCTTT,CASSLVVEVPAFF
-,-,TRBJ1-2,TRBV5-6,TGTGCCAGCAGTCGTAGACAGGTTCGAAACTATGGCTACACCTTC,CASSRRQVRNYGYTF
-,TRBD1,TRBJ2-2,TRBV14,TGTGCCAGCAGCCCTCGACAGGGGCGAACGGCCGGGGAGCTGTTTTTT,CASSPRQGRTAGELFF
-,TRBD1,TRBJ2-2,TRBV7-9,TGTGCCAGCAGCACCCCAAAGGGACAGGGAATCACCGGGGAGCTGTTTTTT,CASSTPKGQGITGELFF
-,-,TRBJ2-1,TRBV19,TGTGCCAGTACCTCCAGGGACATACTCAATGAGCAGTTCTTC,CASTSRDILNEQFF
-,TRBD2,TRBJ2-3,TRBV30,TGTGCCTGGAGTGAAGGCGGGAGCTCGGATACGCAGTATTTT,CAWSEGGSSDTQYF
-,TRBD2,TRBJ2-1,TRBV7-6,TGTGCCAGCAGCTTAGAGACTAGCGGTATAAGCGGTGAGCAGTTCTTC,CASSLETSGISGEQFF
-,TRBD1,TRBJ1-4,TRBV6-5,TGTGCCAGCAGGGGGACAGCCAATAATGAAAAACTGTTTTTT,CASRGTANNEKLFF
-,-,TRBJ1-1,TRBV5-4,TGTGCCAGCCGAGGGAACACTGAAGCTTTCTTT,CASRGNTEAFF
-,TRBD1,TRBJ2-1,TRBV5-4,TGTGCCAGCAGCGGGTTCGGGACAGGGGTCTACAATGAGCAGTTCTTC,CASSGFGTGVYNEQFF
-,TRBD2,TRBJ2-3,TRBV7-2,TGTGCCAGCAGCTTAGTGGGCGGGAGTCGTGGCACAGATACGCAGTATTTT,CASSLVGGSRGTDTQYF
once,-,TRBJ1-2,TRBV15,TGTGCCACCAGCAGGCAGGTCGTCGATGGCTACACCTTC,CATSRQVVDGYTF
-,-,TRBJ2-2,TRBV5-1,TGCGCCAGCAGAGACACCGGGGAGCTGTTTTTT,CASRDTGELFF
large,TRBD1,TRBJ2-1,TRBV2,TGTGCCAGCAGCAGGGGGCAGGATGAATGGAATGAGCAGTTCTTC,CASSRGQDEWNEQFF
-,-,TRBJ1-3,TRBV4-3,TGCGCCAGCAGCCAAGGCGCTCGTAGCTCTGGAAACACCATATATTTT,CASSQGARSSGNTIYF
-,TRBD1,TRBJ1-3,TRBV7-3,TGTGCCAGCAGCTTTAGGGCAGGGGGCGAAAACACCATATATTTT,CASSFRAGGENTIYF
-,-,TRBJ1-2,TRBV9,TGTGCCAGCAGCGTATCCGGGGTTAACTATGGCTACACCTTC,CASSVSGVNYGYTF
-,TRBD2,TRBJ2-1,TRBV11-3,TGTGCCAGCACCCAGGGGGCGACTAGCGGGAGCAGAAATGAGCAGTTCTTC,CASTQGATSGSRNEQFF
-,-,TRBJ2-3,TRBV9,TGTGCCAGCAGCCCATTTGGAACAGATACGCAGTATTTT,CASSPFGTDTQYF
-,-,TRBJ2-7,TRBV2,TGTGCCAGCAGGCGGGACCCGGGAGCTACCTACGAGCAGTACTTC,CASRRDPGATYEQYF
-,-,TRBJ2-3,TRBV14,TGTGCCAGCAGCCAAGATAGGGGACCTTTCCGCACAGATACGCAGTATTTT,CASSQDRGPFRTDTQYF
-,TRBD1,TRBJ1-2,TRBV5-8,TGTGCCAGCAGCTCCACAGGGGGGAACGTGTATGGCTACACCTTC,CASSSTGGNVYGYTF
-,TRBD1,TRBJ1-6,TRBV4-2,TGTGCCAGCAGCCAGGCAATGACAGGGGGCAAAGGATCACCCCTCCACTTT,CASSQAMTGGKGSPLHF
-,-,TRBJ2-7,TRBV5-6,TGTGCCAGCAGCTTGGTGGTAGGCTCTGACGAGCAGTACTTC,CASSLVVGSDEQYF
-,TRBD1,TRBJ1-2,TRBV28,TGTGCCAGCACCGGGACAGGGAGAGGTGGCTACACCTTC,CASTGTGRGGYTF
-,-,TRBJ1-2,TRBV9,TGTGCCAGCAGCGTAGACGGAGGCAGCCACTATGGCTACACCTTC,CASSVDGGSHYGYTF
-,TRBD2,TRBJ2-1,TRBV5-4,TGTGCCAGCAGTCACGGGGGGAGGATGAATGAGCAGTTCTTC,CASSHGGRMNEQFF
-,TRBD2,TRBJ2-1,TRBV6-1,TGTGCCAGCAGTGAACGACTAGCGGACAATGAGCAGTTCTTC,CASSERLADNEQFF
many,-,TRBJ2-1,TRBV5-1,TGCGCCAGCAGCTTGGTTCACGGAGAGCAGTTCTTC,CASSLVHGEQFF
-,-,TRBJ2-1,TRBV11-2,TGTGCCAGCAGCTTAGTCCCATACAATGAGCAGTTCTTC,CASSLVPYNEQFF
-,-,TRBJ2-2,TRBV7-3,TGTGCCAGCAGCTTAAGCGGGGGCCCCGGGGAGCTGTTTTTT,CASSLSGGPGELFF